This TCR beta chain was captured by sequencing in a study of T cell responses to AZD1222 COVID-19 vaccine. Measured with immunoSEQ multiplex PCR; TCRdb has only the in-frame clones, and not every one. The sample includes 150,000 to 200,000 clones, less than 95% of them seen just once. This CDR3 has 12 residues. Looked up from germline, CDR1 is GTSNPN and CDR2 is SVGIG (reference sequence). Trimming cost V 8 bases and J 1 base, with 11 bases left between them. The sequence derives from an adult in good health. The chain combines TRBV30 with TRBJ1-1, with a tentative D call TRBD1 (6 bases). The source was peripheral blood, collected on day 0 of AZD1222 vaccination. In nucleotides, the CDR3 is TGTGCCACCGCGGGGGCGAACACTGAAGCTTTCTTT. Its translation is CATAGANTEAFF.